Listed here are 21 T cell receptor beta chains from one sample, sequenced in a study of blood T cells in healthy people across ages. Using a J-beta primer mix together with a sample-barcoded 5' primer, a second PCR was run for roughly 6 to 12 cycles. TCRdb re-called the 5' RACE reads with MiXCR, one entry per CDR3 protein. The sample has more than 1.4 million distinct CDR3 sequences, 35% to 45% seen once; the top ten hold roughly 8.2%. What was sequenced was blood. These receptors all come from a woman aged 18 to 35 in good health.

The V and J genes are TRBV20-1 and TRBJ2-5; the match to TRBD2 covers 11 bases. With 0 bases clipped from V and 5 bases from J, the junction kept 8 bases outside the gene matches. The CDR3 extends over 16 amino acids. Germline V gene sequence: CDR1 DFQATT, CDR2 SNEGSKA (reference sequence). CDR3 amino acids: CSARDTIAGGGETQYF. For the CDR3, the DNA is TGCAGTGCTAGAGACACCATAGCGGGAGGGGGGGAGACCCAGTACTTC.

The gene calls are TRBV12-3 or TRBV12-4 and TRBJ2-1, with 9 bases matching TRBD1. This CDR3 contains 14 residues. The V and J ends lost 6 bases and 7 bases, in that order; junction bases with no gene match: 7. The CDR3 is CASSPGQGKNEQFF. CDR3 DNA: TGTGCCAGCAGCCCGGGACAGGGAAAGAATGAGCAGTTCTTC.

The chain is built from TRBV2 and TRBJ1-2; D gene ambiguous. This CDR3 has 11 residues. CDR1 and CDR2 from the germline V gene are SNHLY and FYNNEI. V was trimmed by 3 bases and J by 11 bases, leaving 10 bases between them. CDR3 protein: CASSESAGYTF. The CDR3 region has the DNA TGTGCCAGCAGTGAGTCGGCGGGATACACCTTC.

This rearrangement joins TRBV6-5 to TRBJ1-4; 9 bases fit TRBD1. V was pared by 6 bases and J by 7 bases, with 6 bases of the junction left unmatched. Germline V gene lookup returns CDR1 MNHEY and CDR2 SVGAGI. The CDR3 length is 14 residues. For the CDR3, the DNA is TGTGCCAGCAGACGGGACAGGGAGGGTGAAAAACTGTTTTTT. This codes for CASRRDREGEKLFF.

The chain employs TRBV25-1 and TRBJ2-1; TRBD1 matches 8 bases. The trim removed 3 bases at V and 9 bases at J, leaving 16 bases unmatched. CDR1 is MGHDK and CDR2 is SYGVNS in the germline V gene. The CDR3 consists of 17 residues. The CDR3 region has the DNA TGTGCCAGCAGTGAGACCCCCCGGGCAGGGGGCAAGGTTGAGCAGTTCTTC. This sequence encodes CASSETPRAGGKVEQFF.

The chain has TRBV15 and TRBJ2-5, with 7 bases lining up with TRBD1. The CDR3 spans 15 residues. Trimming took 4 bases from V and 2 from J; bases not matched to a gene: 7. The germline CDR1 and CDR2 sequences are LNHNV and YYDKDF (reference sequence). Here the CDR3 reads CATSTRVRGQETQYF. The CDR3 DNA reads as TGTGCCACCAGCACGAGGGTCAGGGGGCAAGAGACCCAGTACTTC.

This clonotype was counted between two and nine times. This chain uses TRBV12-3 or TRBV12-4 with TRBJ1-1, with no clear D. This CDR3 is 14 amino acids long. Between the trimmed V and J ends, which lost 7 bases and 0 bases, there was a span of 12 bases. Here the CDR3 reads CASTLSTMNTEAFF. DNA of the CDR3: TGTGCCAGCACCCTCTCCACCATGAACACTGAAGCTTTCTTT.

This clonotype occurred a few times. This chain uses TRBV9 with TRBJ2-3; 8 bases are a match to TRBD2. This CDR3 is 15 amino acids long. From germline, CDR1 is SGDLS and CDR2 YYNGEE. V dropped 3 bases and J dropped 3; count of bases not matched to a gene: 6. CDR3 coding DNA: TGTGCCAGCAGCGACCTAGCGGGTCGAACAGATACGCAGTATTTT. It encodes CASSDLAGRTDTQYF.

A remark on this clonotype: The junction does not match germline at one end; this may be a read error. The CDR3: CASSHVGLAETNVQFF. CDR3 DNA sequence: TGTGCCAGCAGCCATGTCGGACTAGCGGAGACCAATGTGCAGTTCTTC. V and J are TRBV27 and TRBJ2-1; 10 bases line up with TRBD2. Germline CDR1 is MNHEY and CDR2 is SMNVEV (reference sequence). The CDR3 contains 16 residues.

A few counts support this clonotype. The chain has TRBV7-9 and TRBJ2-3, with a weak D call TRBD2 (5 bases). CDR1 SEHNR and CDR2 FQNEAQ come from the germline V gene (reference sequence). The CDR3 contains 12 residues. CDR3 coding DNA: TGTGGCGTAGCGCCCAGCACAGATACGCAGTATTTT. The encoded protein is CGVAPSTDTQYF.

The chain employs TRBV12-3 or TRBV12-4 and TRBJ2-1, with TRBD2 identical over 9 bases. With the DNA end fitting TRBJ2-7 better, the J assignment may be wrong. The CDR3 has 16 residues. CDR3 loop: CASSPPRAGGYNEQYF. The CDR3 DNA follows: TGTGCCAGCAGTCCGCCTCGAGCGGGAGGCTACAATGAGCAGTACTTC.

The chain employs TRBV7-2 and TRBJ2-1; perhaps TRBD2 as D (5 bases). The CDR3 sequence is 12 residues long. V dropped 5 bases and J dropped 13 bases, with 15 bases sitting between them. Looked up from germline, CDR1 is SGHTA and CDR2 is FQGNSA. Here the CDR3 reads CASSLRGRVQFF. CDR3 sequence (DNA): TGTGCCAGCAGCCTACGAGGGAGAGTCCAGTTCTTC.

About this clonotype itself: One end of the junction is discordant with germline, which a read error may explain. The V and J genes are TRBV10-3 and TRBJ1-1; perhaps TRBD1 as D (6 bases). The germline gives CDR1 ENHRY, CDR2 SYGVKD. The CDR3 is 15 residues long. CDR3 coding DNA: TGTGCCATCAGTGAGGGGGGCCCGATGAACACTGAAGCTTCCTTT. This codes for CAISEGGPMNTEASF.

This clonotype was detected only a few times. The CDR3 is CSASSSGVSGDTQYF. CDR3 DNA sequence: TGCAGTGCTAGCTCTAGCGGGGTCTCGGGAGATACGCAGTATTTT. The V and J genes are TRBV20-1 and TRBJ2-3, with TRBD2 matching 9 bases. The CDR3 runs to 15 residues. Germline assignment: CDR1 DFQATT and CDR2 SNEGSKA (reference sequence). V lost 3 bases, J lost 5 bases, and 9 bases stayed unmatched.

Note on this clonotype: One end of the junction is discordant with germline, which a read error may explain. The chain joins TRBV11-2 to TRBJ2-3; the D is unclear. Germline CDR1 is SGHAT and CDR2 is FQNNGV. The CDR3 covers 16 residues. This CDR3 is CASSRAPAELTDTQYF. The CDR3 DNA reads TGTGCCAGCAGTCGAGCCCCGGCGGAGCTCACAGATACACAGTATTTT.

This chain links TRBV4-1 with TRBJ2-1, with 10 nucleotides matching TRBD1. Germline values: CDR1 MGHRA, CDR2 YSYEKL. V dropped 1 base and J dropped 7; count of bases not matched to a gene: 7. The CDR3 runs 16 residues. Written as DNA, the CDR3 is TGCGCCAGCAGCCAAGGCCCGGGACAGGGGACGAATGAGCAGTTCTTC. Translation gives CASSQGPGQGTNEQFF.

This chain connects TRBV2 to TRBJ2-7, with 7 nucleotides matching TRBD2. Germline V gene data show CDR1 as SNHLY and CDR2 as FYNNEI. Losses at the gene ends were 7 bases for V and 3 bases for J; bases not matched to a gene: 12. The CDR3 spans 15 residues. The CDR3 region is CASTVGVLAGYEQYF. CDR3 DNA sequence: TGTGCCAGCACTGTCGGTGTCTTAGCGGGCTACGAGCAGTACTTC.

This chain joins TRBV7-2 and TRBJ2-7; D perhaps matches TRBD2 (6 bases). CDR1 and CDR2 (germline): SGHTA, FQGNSA. The CDR3 contains 15 residues. Trimming removed 4 bases at V and 2 bases at J, with 15 bases between. CDR3 DNA: TGTGCCAGCAGCTCTGGCGGGATCGTACCCTACGAGCAGTACTTC. Protein product: CASSSGGIVPYEQYF. Together with reference TRBV7-2 and TRBJ2-7, the CDR3 gives the full variable domain: GAGVSQSPSNKVTEKGKDVELRCDPISGHTALYWYRQSLGQGLEFLIYFQGNSAPDKSGLPSDRFSAERTGGSVSTLTIQRTQQEDSAVYLCASSSGGIVPYEQYFGPGTRLTVT.

This chain joins TRBV2 and TRBJ2-7, with 13 bases identical to TRBD2. The V gene's germline CDR1 is SNHLY and CDR2 FYNNEI. Losses at the gene ends were 7 bases for V and 0 bases for J; bases not matched to a gene: 12. The CDR3 loop spans 18 amino acids. The chain's CDR3 is CASIDPTRTSGGSYEQYF. The CDR3 nucleotides are TGTGCCAGCATTGATCCAACTCGGACTAGCGGGGGCTCCTACGAGCAGTACTTC.

There are a few counts of this clonotype. This sequence joins TRBV28 and TRBJ2-7; D gene uncertain. The CDR3 has 14 amino acids. Germline assignment: CDR1 MDHEN and CDR2 SYDVKM. V shed 6 bases and J shed 2 bases, with 14 bases lying between them. As DNA, the CDR3 is TGTGCCAGCAGCGCATTAGGCAGTACCTACGAGCAGTACTTC. Its protein is CASSALGSTYEQYF.

The genes are TRBV28 and TRBJ2-1, with 9 bases lining up with TRBD2. The CDR3 runs 14 residues. Germline CDR1 and CDR2: MDHEN and SYDVKM. The V and J ends lost 3 bases and 10 bases, in that order; junction bases with no gene match: 7. The CDR3 sequence is CASSLAGGPWEQFF. CDR3 in DNA: TGTGCCAGCAGTTTGGCGGGGGGGCCCTGGGAGCAGTTCTTC.